What follows describes a single T cell receptor (beta chain). Its target is unknown. Every participating donor gave one draw, a heparinised blood sample averaging around 120 mL. CD4+ cells of the naive, central memory, regulatory and stem cell-like memory types were sorted via CD45RO/CCR7/CD25/CD127/CD95/CD27. The data were obtained in a study of beta chain features in type 1 diabetes. The V end was cut by 4 bases, the J end by 7 bases, with 14 bases between. The CDR3 is 14 amino acids. CDR1 and CDR2 (germline): SEHNR, FQNEAQ (reference sequence). Broader study findings: Shorter TCRB CDR3s, moderately but significantly so, marked every one of the four CD4+ subsets in Type 1 diabetes patients. For type 1 diabetes patients, VDJ junctions showed fewer insertions and more deletions.

All of the isolated RNA was reverse transcribed, so expressed TCRB transcripts were sequenced. The average read count of naive, central memory and regulatory T cell samples was about 3.3 million. Clones were sequenced by immunoSEQ multiplex PCR, and TCRdb holds only the in-frame ones, with some missing. In the table there are roughly 730,000 clones, 13% of which are singletons. This sequence originates from a man aged 18 to 30 with type 1 diabetes. Sequenced: naive CD4+ T cells from blood. V gene TRBV7-9 combines with J gene TRBJ1-5; tentative D call: TRBD1 (5 bases). The CDR3 loop is CASSSPAAGQPQHF. In DNA form, the CDR3 reads TGTGCCAGCAGCTCTCCAGCGGCAGGGCAGCCCCAGCATTTT. Together with reference TRBV7-9 and TRBJ1-5, the CDR3 gives the full variable domain: DTGVSQNPRHKITKRGQNVTFRCDPISEHNRLYWYRQTLGQGPEFLTYFQNEAQLEKSRLLSDRFSAERPKGSFSTLEIQRTEQGDSAMYLCASSSPAAGQPQHFGDGTRLSIL.